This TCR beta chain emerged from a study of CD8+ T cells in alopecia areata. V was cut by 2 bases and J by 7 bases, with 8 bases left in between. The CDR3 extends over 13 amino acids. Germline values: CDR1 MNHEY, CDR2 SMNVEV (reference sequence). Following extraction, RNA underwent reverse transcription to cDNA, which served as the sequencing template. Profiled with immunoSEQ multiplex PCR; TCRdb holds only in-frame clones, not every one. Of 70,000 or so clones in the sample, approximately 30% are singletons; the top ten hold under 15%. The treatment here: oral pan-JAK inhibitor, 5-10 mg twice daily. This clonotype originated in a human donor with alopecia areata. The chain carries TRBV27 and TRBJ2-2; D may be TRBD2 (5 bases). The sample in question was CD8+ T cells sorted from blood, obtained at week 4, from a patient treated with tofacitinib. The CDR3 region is CASSLPGIGELFF. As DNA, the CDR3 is TGTGCCAGCAGTTTACCGGGGATCGGGGAGCTGTTTTTT.